This TCR beta chain was identified during a study of blood T cell repertoires in COVID-19. Background on the study: Nucleic acid was either cDNA or gDNA, and it came from T cells, B-cell-depleted T cells, or PBMCs.

Germline V CDR1 and CDR2: SNHLY, FYNNEI. The CDR3 spans 13 residues. Germline trimming cut 6 bases from V and 6 bases from J; bases unmatched to any gene: 3. TCRdb keeps only in-frame clones here, not all; method: immunoSEQ multiplex PCR. The table includes 98,000 or so clones, approximately 83% detected once. This chain uses TRBV2 with TRBJ1-5, with TRBD1 identical over 9 bases. The sequence was obtained from a woman aged 70 to 79 with acute or convalescent COVID-19. The sequencing input was peripheral blood. The CDR3 is CASRGTGTQPQHF. CDR3 DNA: TGTGCCAGCAGGGGGACAGGGACTCAGCCCCAGCATTTT.